The present T cell receptor (beta chain) was sequenced within a study of T-cell reconstitution after alpha-beta-depleted transplantation in children. A TCRbeta library incorporating unique molecular identifiers was prepared. Each CDR3 protein gets one entry after TCRdb re-called the PCR reads with MiXCR. The sample gives some 520,000 distinct CDR3 sequences, approximately 32% of which show up once; 2% to 3% is in the top ten. This CDR3 spans 17 amino acids. V lost 0 bases to trimming and J lost 8 bases, with 23 bases between them. Per the germline V gene, CDR1 is SGHRS and CDR2 is YFSETQ. This TCR derives from a human donor who donated a stem cell graft to a child with aplastic anemia. This chain uses TRBV5-1 with TRBJ1-1; no reliable D call. The material sequenced was PBMCs from the stem cell graft donor, taken from the stem cell graft. CDR3 sequence reads: CASSLEGIGLGRREAFF. CDR3 DNA: TGCGCCAGCAGCTTGGAGGGTATCGGGCTTGGGAGACGGGAAGCTTTCTTT.